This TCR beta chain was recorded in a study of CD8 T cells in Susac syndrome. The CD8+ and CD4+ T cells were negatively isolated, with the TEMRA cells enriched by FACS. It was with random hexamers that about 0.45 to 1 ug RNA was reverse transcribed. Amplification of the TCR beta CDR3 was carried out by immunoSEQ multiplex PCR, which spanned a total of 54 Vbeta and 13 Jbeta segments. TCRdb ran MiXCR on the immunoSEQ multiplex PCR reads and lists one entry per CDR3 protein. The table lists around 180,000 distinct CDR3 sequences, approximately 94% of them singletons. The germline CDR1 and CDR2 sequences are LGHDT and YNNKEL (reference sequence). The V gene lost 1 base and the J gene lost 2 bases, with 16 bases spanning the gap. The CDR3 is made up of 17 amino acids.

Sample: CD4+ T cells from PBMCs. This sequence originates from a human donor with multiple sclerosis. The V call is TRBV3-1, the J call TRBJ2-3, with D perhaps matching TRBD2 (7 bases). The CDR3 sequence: CASSQGIGGAYTDTQYF. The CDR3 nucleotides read TGTGCCAGCAGCCAAGGCATTGGGGGGGCCTACACAGATACGCAGTATTTT.